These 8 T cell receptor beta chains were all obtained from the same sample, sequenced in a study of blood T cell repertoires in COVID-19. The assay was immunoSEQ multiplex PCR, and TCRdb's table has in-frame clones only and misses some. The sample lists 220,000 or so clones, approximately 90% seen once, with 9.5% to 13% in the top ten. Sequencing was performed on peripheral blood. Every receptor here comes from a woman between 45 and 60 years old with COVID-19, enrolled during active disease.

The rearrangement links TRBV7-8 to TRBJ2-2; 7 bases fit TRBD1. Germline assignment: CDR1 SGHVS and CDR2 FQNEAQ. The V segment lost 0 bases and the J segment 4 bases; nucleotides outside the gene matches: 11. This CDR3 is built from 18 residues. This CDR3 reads CASSLARLQGWVTGELFF. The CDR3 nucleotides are TGTGCCAGCAGCTTAGCCCGTTTACAGGGGTGGGTCACCGGGGAGCTGTTTTTT.

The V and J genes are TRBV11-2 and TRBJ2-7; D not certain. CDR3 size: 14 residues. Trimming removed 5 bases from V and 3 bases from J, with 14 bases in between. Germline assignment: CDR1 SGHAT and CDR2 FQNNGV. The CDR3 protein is CASSLDGDHYEQYF. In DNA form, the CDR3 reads TGTGCCAGCAGCCTCGACGGAGACCACTACGAGCAGTACTTC.

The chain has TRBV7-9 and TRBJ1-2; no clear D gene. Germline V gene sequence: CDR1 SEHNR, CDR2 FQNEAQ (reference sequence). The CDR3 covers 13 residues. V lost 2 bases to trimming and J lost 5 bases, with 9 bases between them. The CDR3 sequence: CASSLLAGYGYTF. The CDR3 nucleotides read TGTGCCAGCAGCTTATTGGCAGGATATGGCTACACCTTC.

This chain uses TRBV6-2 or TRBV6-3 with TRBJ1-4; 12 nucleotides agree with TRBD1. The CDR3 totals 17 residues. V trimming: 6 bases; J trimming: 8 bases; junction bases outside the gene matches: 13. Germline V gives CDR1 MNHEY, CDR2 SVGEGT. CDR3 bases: TGTGCCAGCAGCAGTTTCGCCCAGGGACAGGGGGCGGAAAAACTGTTTTTT. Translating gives CASSSFAQGQGAEKLFF.

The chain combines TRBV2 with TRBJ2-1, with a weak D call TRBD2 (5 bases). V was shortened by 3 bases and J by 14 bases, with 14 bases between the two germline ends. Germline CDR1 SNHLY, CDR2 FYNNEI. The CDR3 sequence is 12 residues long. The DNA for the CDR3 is TGTGCCAGCAGTGACGGACTCCTCTGGGAGTTCTTC. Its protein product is CASSDGLLWEFF.

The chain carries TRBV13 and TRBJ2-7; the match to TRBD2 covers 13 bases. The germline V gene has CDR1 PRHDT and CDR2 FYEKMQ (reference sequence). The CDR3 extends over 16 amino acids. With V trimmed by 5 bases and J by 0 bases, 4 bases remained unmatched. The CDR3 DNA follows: TGTGCCAGCAGCGCCCGACTAGCGGGGGGCTCCTACGAGCAGTACTTC. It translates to CASSARLAGGSYEQYF.

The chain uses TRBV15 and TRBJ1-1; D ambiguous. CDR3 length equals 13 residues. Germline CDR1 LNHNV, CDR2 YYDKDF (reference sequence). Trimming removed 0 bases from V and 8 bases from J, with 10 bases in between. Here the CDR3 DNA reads TGTGCCACCAGCAGAGATTTGGCAACCGAAGCTTTCTTT. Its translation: CATSRDLATEAFF.

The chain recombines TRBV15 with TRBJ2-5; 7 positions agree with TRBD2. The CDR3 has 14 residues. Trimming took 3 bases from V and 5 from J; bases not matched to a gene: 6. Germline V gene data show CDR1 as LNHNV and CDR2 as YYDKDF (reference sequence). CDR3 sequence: CATSSPGGWETQYF. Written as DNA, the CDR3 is TGTGCCACCAGCAGCCCCGGGGGGTGGGAGACCCAGTACTTC.